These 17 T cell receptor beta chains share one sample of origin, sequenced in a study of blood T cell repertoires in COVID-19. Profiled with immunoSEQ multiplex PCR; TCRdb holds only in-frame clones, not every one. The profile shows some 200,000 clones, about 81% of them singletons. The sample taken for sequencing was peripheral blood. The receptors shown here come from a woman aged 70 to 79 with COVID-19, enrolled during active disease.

CDR3 DNA sequence: TGTGCCAGCAGCTTGTACACAGGGGGCTCCTACGAGCAGTACTTC. This codes for CASSLYTGGSYEQYF. This chain joins TRBV7-9 and TRBJ2-7; 8 bases agree with TRBD1. V was pared by 3 bases and J by 0 bases, with 4 bases of the junction left unmatched. The V gene's germline CDR1 is SEHNR and CDR2 FQNEAQ (reference sequence). The CDR3 consists of 15 residues.

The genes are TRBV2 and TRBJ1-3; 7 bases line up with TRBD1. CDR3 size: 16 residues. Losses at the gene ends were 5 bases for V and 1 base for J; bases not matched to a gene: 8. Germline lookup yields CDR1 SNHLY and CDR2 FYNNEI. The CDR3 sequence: CASSMKGAKSGNTIYF. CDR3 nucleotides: TGTGCCAGCAGTATGAAGGGGGCTAAGTCTGGAAACACCATATATTTT.

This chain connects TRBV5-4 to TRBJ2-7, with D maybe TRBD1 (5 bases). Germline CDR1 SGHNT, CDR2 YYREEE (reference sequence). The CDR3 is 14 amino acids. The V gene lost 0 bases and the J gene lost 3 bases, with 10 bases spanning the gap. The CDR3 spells CASSLEQVHYEQYF. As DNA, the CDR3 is TGTGCCAGCAGCTTGGAACAGGTTCACTACGAGCAGTACTTC. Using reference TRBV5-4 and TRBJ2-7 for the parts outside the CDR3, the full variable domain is ETGVTQSPTHLIKTRGQQVTLRCSSQSGHNTVSWYQQALGQGPQFIFQYYREEENGRGNFPPRFSGLQFPNYSSELNVNALELDDSALYLCASSLEQVHYEQYFGPGTRLTVT.

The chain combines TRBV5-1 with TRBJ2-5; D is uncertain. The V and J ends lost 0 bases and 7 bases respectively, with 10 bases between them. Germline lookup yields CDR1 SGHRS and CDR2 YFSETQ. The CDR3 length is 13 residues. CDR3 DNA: TGCGCCAGCAGCTTGGTAGTGCCGGGGACCCAGTACTTC. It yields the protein CASSLVVPGTQYF.

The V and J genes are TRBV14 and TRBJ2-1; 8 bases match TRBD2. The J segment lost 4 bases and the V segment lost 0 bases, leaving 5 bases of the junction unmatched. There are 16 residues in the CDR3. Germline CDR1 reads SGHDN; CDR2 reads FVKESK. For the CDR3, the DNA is TGTGCCAGCAGCCAAGAGCCGGGAGGGCAATACAATGAGCAGTTCTTC. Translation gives CASSQEPGGQYNEQFF.

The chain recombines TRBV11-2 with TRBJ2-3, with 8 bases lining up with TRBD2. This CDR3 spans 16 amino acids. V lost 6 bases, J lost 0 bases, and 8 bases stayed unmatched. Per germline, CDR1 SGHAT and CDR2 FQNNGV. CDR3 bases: TGTGCCAGCAGTCGACTAGCGCCAATTAGCACAGATACGCAGTATTTT. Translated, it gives CASSRLAPISTDTQYF. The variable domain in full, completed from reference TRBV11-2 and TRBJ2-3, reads EAGVAQSPRYKIIEKRQSVAFWCNPISGHATLYWYQQILGQGPKLLIQFQNNGVVDDSQLPKDRFSAERLKGVDSTLKIQPAKLEDSAVYLCASSRLAPISTDTQYFGPGTRLTVL.

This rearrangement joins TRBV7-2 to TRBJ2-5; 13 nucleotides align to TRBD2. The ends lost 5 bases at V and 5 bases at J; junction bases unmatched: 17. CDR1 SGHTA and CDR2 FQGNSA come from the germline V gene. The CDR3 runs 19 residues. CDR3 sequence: CASSPGVLAGGQPTETQYF. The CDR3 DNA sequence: TGTGCCAGCAGCCCAGGAGTACTAGCGGGAGGGCAACCCACCGAGACCCAGTACTTC. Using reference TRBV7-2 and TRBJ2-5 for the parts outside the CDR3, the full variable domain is GAGVSQSPSNKVTEKGKDVELRCDPISGHTALYWYRQSLGQGLEFLIYFQGNSAPDKSGLPSDRFSAERTGGSVSTLTIQRTQQEDSAVYLCASSPGVLAGGQPTETQYFGPGTRLLVL.

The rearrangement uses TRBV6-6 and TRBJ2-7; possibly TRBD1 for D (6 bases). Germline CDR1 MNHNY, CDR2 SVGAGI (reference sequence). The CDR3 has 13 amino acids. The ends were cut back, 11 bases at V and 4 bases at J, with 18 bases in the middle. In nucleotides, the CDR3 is TGTGCCGCCTCTACCGGACAGAATTACGAGCAGTACTTC. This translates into CAASTGQNYEQYF.

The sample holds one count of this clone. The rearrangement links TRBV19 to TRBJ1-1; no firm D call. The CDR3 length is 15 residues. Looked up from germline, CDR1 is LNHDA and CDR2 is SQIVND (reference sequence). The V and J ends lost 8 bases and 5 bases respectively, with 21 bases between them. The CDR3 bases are TGTGCCAGTTCCGGTGGTCGGGGTGTACATACTGAAGCTTTCTTT. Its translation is CASSGGRGVHTEAFF.

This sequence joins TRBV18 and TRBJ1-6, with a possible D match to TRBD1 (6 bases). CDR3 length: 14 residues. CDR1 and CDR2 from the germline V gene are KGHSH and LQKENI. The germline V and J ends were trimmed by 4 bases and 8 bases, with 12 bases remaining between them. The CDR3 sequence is CASSQTGQDSPLHF. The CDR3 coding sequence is TGTGCCAGCTCACAAACAGGGCAGGATTCACCCCTCCACTTT.

The CDR3 DNA is TGTGCCAGCAGTTTAGTCGGGGGGACTGAAGCTTTCTTT. Its protein is CASSLVGGTEAFF. The chain uses TRBV28 and TRBJ1-1; tentative D call: TRBD1 (5 bases). This CDR3 is built from 13 residues. Germline loops: CDR1 MDHEN, CDR2 SYDVKM. The V end was cut by 2 bases, the J end by 5 bases, with 9 bases between.

The CDR3 sequence: CASSPLPSGRYNEQFF. In DNA form, the CDR3 reads TGTGCCAGCTCACCACTACCTAGCGGGAGGTACAATGAGCAGTTCTTC. This chain uses TRBV18 with TRBJ2-1; 11 positions match TRBD2. With V trimmed by 1 base and J by 4 bases, 3 bases remained unmatched. From germline, CDR1 is KGHSH and CDR2 LQKENI. The CDR3 is 16 amino acids.

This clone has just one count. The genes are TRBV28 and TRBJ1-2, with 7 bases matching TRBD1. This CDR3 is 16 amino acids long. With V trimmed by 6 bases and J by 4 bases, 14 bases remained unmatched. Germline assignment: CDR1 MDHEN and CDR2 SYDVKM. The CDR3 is CASSQPGTAVTYGYTF. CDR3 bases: TGTGCCAGCAGCCAACCCGGGACAGCGGTGACCTATGGCTACACCTTC.

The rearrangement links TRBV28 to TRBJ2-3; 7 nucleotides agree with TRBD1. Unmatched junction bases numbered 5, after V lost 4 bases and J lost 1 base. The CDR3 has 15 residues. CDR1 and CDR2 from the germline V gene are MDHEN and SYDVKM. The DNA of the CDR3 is TGTGCCAGCAGTTACCCTAGGGGGCGCACAGATACGCAGTATTTT. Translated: CASSYPRGRTDTQYF.

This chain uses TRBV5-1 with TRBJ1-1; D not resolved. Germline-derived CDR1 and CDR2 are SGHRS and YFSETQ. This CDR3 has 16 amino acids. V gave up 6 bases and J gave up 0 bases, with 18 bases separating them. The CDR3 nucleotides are TGCGCCAGCACCTCTGGGCGGGGAAACATGAACACTGAAGCTTTCTTT. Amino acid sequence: CASTSGRGNMNTEAFF.

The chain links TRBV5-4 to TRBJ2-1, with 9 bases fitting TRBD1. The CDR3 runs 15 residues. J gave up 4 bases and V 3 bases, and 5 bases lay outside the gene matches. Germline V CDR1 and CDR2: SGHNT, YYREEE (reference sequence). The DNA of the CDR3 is TGTGCCAGCAGCTCGGACAGGGGCCGATACAATGAGCAGTTCTTC. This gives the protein CASSSDRGRYNEQFF.

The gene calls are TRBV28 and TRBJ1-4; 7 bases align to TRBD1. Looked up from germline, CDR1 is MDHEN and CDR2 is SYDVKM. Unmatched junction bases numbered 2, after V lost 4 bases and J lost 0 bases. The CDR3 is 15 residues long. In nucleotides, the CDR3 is TGTGCCAGCAGTTCAACAGGGGCAACTAATGAAAAACTGTTTTTT. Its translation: CASSSTGATNEKLFF. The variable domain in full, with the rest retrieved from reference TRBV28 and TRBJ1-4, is DVKVTQSSRYLVKRTGEKVFLECVQDMDHENMFWYRQDPGLGLRLIYFSYDVKMKEKGDIPEGYSVSREKKERFSLILESASTNQTSMYLCASSSTGATNEKLFFGSGTQLSVL.